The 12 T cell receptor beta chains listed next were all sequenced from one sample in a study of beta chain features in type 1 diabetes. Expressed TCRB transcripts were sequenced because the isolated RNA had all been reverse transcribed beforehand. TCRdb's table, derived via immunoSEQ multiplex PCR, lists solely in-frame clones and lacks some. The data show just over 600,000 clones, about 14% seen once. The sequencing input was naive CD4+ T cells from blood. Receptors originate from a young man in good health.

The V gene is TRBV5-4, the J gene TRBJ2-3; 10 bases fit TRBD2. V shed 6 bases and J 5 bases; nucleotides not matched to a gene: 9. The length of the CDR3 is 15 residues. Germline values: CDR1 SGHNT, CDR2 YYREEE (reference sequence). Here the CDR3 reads CASIRSGGAGDTQYF. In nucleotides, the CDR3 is TGTGCCAGCATTCGGAGCGGGGGGGCCGGAGATACGCAGTATTTT.

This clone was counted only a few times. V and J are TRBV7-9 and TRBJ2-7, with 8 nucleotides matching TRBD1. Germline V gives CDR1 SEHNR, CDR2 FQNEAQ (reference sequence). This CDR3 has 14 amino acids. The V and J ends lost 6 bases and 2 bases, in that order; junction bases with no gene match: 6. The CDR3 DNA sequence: TGTGCCAGCAGGGCGGACAGGGCAGCCTACGAGCAGTACTTC. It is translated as CASRADRAAYEQYF.

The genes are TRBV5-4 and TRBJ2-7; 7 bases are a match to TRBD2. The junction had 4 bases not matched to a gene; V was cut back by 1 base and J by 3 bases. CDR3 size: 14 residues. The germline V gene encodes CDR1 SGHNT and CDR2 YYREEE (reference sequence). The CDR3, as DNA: TGTGCCAGCAGCTTGCGGGGGGATCGCTACGAGCAGTACTTC. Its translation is CASSLRGDRYEQYF.

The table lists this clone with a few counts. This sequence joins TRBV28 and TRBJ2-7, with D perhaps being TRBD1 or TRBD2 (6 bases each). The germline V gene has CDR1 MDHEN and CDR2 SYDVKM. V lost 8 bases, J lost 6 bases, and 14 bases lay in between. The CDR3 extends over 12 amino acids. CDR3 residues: CASLTPGAEQYF. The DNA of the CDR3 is TGTGCCAGCCTAACGCCGGGGGCCGAGCAGTACTTC.

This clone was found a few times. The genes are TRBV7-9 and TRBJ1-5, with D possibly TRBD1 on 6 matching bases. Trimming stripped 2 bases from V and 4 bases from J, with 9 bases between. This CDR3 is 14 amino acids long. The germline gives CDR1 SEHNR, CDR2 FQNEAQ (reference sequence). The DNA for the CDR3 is TGTGCCAGCAGCTTACAGGGGAATAATCAGCCCCAGCATTTT. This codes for CASSLQGNNQPQHF.

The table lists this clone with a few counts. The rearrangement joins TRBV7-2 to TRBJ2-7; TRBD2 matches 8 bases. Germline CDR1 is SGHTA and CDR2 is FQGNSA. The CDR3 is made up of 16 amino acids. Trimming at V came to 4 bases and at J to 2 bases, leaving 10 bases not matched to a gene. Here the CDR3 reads CASSSRGAGGPYEQYF. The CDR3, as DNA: TGTGCCAGCAGCTCCAGGGGTGCGGGAGGCCCCTACGAGCAGTACTTC.

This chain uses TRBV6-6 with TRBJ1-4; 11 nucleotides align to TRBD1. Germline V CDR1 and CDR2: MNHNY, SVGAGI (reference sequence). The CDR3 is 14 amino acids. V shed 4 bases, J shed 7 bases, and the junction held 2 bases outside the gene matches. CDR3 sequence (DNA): TGTGCCAGCAGTTCGGACAGGGGGCGTGAAAAACTGTTTTTT. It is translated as CASSSDRGREKLFF.

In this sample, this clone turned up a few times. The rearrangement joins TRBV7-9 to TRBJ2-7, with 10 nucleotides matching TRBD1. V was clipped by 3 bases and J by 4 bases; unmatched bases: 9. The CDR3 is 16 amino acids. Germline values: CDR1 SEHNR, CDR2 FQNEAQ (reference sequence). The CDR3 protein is CASSLDPWDRGYEQYF. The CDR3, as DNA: TGTGCCAGCAGCTTGGACCCCTGGGACAGGGGATACGAGCAGTACTTC. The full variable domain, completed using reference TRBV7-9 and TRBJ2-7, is DTGVSQNPRHKITKRGQNVTFRCDPISEHNRLYWYRQTLGQGPEFLTYFQNEAQLEKSRLLSDRFSAERPKGSFSTLEIQRTEQGDSAMYLCASSLDPWDRGYEQYFGPGTRLTVT.

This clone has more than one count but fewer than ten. CDR3 sequence (DNA): TGTGCCTGGAGTCCGGGACTAGCGGGTGAGACCCAGTACTTC. Amino acid sequence: CAWSPGLAGETQYF. The chain uses TRBV30 and TRBJ2-5, with 12 bases lining up with TRBD2. Germline V gene data show CDR1 as GTSNPN and CDR2 as SVGIG (reference sequence). The V and J ends lost 2 bases and 5 bases, in that order; junction bases with no gene match: 3. The CDR3 contains 14 residues.

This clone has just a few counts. In DNA form, the CDR3 reads TGTGCCAGCCGCTGGGTTTTGGGGGCCAACGTCCTGACTTTC. It specifies CASRWVLGANVLTF. This chain joins TRBV7-2 and TRBJ2-6; D not certain. Deletions cut 8 bases from V and 4 bases from J, with 12 bases between. The CDR3 has 14 residues. CDR1 SGHTA and CDR2 FQGNSA come from the germline V gene.

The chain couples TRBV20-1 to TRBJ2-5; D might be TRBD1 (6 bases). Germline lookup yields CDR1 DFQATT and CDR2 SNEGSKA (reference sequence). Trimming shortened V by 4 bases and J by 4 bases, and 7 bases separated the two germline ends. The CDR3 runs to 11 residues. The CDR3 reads CSAKDRETQYF. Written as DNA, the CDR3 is TGCAGTGCTAAGGACAGAGAGACCCAGTACTTC.

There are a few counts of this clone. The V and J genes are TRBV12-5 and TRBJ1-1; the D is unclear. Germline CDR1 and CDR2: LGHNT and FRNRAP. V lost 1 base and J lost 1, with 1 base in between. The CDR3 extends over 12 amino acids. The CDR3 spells CASGLGNTEAFF. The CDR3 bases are TGTGCTAGTGGTTTGGGGAACACTGAAGCTTTCTTT.